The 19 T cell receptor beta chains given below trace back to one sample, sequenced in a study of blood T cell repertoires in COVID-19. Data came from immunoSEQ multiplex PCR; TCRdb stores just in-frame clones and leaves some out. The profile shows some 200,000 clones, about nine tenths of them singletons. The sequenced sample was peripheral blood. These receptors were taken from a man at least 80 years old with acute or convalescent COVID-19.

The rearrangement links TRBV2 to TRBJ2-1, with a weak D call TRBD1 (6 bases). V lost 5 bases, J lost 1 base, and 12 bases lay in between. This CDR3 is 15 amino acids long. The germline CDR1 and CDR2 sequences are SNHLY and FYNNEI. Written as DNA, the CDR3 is TGTGCCAGCAGTTTAGAGGGGGTATCCTACAATGAGCAGTTCTTC. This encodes CASSLEGVSYNEQFF.

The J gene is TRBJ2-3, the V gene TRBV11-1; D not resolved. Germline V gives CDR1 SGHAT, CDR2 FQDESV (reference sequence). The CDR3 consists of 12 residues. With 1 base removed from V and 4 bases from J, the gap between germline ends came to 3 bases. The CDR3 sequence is CASSLEPDTQYF. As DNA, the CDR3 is TGTGCCAGCAGCTTAGAGCCAGATACGCAGTATTTT.

The CDR3 loop reads CASSLAESSYNEQFF. In DNA, the CDR3 is TGCGCCAGCAGCTTGGCGGAGAGCTCCTACAATGAGCAGTTCTTC. The chain is built from TRBV5-1 and TRBJ2-1; no firm D call. The CDR3 contains 15 residues. V was cut by 0 bases and J by 0 bases, with 7 bases left in between. CDR1 and CDR2 from the germline V gene are SGHRS and YFSETQ.

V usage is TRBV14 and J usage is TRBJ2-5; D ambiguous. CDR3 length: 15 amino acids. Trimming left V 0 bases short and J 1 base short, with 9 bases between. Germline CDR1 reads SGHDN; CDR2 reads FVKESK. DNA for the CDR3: TGTGCCAGCAGCCAAGATTTCCACAGCCAAGAGACCCAGTACTTC. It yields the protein CASSQDFHSQETQYF.

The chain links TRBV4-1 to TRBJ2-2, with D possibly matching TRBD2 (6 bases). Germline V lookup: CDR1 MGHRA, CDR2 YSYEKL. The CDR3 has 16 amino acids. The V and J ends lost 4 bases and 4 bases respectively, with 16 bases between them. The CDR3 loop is CASSPLGEEGTGELFF. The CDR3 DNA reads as TGCGCCAGCAGCCCCCTGGGGGAGGAGGGCACCGGGGAGCTGTTTTTT.

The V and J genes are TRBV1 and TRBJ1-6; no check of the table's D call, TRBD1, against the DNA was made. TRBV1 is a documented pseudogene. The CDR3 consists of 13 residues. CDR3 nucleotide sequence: TGCACCAGCCCGACAACAGTGAATTCACCCCTCCACTTT. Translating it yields CTSPTTVNSPLHF.

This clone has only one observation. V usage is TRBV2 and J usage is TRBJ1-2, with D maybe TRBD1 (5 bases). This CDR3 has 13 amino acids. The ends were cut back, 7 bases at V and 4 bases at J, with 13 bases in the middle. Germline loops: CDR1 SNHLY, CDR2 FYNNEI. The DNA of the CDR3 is TGTGCCAGCACTGCCGGGGGGTTCTATGGCTACACCTTC. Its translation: CASTAGGFYGYTF.

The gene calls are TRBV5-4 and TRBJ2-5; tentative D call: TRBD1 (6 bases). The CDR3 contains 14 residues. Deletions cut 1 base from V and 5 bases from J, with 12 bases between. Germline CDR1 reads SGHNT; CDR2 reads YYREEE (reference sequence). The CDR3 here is CASSLSTGKETQYF. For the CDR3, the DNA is TGTGCCAGCAGCTTGTCGACAGGAAAGGAGACCCAGTACTTC.

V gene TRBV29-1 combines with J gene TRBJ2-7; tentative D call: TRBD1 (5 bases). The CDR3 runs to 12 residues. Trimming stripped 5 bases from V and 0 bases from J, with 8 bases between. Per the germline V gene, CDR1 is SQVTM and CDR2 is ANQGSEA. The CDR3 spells CSVQGSSYEQYF. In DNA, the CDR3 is TGCAGCGTTCAGGGCTCCTCCTACGAGCAGTACTTC.

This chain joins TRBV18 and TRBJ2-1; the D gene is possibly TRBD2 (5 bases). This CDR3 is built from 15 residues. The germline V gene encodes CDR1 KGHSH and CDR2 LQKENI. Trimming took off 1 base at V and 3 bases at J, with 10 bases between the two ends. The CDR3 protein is CASSPRSGDYNEQFF. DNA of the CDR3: TGTGCCAGCTCACCACGAAGCGGAGACTACAATGAGCAGTTCTTC.

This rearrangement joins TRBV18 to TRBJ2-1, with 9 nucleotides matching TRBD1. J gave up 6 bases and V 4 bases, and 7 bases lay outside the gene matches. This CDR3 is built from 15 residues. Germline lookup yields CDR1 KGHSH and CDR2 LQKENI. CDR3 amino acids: CASSLGQGWANEQFF. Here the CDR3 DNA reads TGTGCCAGCTCACTCGGACAGGGGTGGGCCAATGAGCAGTTCTTC.

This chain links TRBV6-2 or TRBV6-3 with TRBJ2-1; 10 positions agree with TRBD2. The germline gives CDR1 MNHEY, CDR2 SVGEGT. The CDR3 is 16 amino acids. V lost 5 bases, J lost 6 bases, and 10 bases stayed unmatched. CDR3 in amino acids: CASSIRTSGHPNEQFF. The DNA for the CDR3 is TGTGCCAGCAGTATTAGGACTAGCGGACACCCCAATGAGCAGTTCTTC.

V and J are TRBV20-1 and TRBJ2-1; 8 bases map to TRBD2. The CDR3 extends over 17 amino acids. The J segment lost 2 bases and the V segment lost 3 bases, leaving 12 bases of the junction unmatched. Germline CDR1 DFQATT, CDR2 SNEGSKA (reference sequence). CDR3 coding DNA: TGCAGTGCTAGTCGAATAGTCGGCGGGAGGCCCTACAATGAGCAGTTCTTC. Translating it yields CSASRIVGGRPYNEQFF.

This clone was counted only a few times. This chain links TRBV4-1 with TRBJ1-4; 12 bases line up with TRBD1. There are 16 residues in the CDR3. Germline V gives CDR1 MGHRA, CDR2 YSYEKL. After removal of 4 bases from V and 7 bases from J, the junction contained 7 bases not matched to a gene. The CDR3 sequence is CASSPGQGARGEKLFF. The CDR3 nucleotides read TGCGCCAGCAGCCCGGGACAGGGGGCCCGAGGTGAAAAACTGTTTTTT.

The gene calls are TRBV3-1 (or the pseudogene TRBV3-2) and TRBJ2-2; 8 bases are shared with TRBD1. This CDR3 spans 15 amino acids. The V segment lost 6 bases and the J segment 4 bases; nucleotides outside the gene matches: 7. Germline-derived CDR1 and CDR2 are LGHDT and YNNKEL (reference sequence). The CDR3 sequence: CASRGTRGRTGELFF. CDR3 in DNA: TGTGCCAGCAGGGGAACCAGGGGGCGCACCGGGGAGCTGTTTTTT.

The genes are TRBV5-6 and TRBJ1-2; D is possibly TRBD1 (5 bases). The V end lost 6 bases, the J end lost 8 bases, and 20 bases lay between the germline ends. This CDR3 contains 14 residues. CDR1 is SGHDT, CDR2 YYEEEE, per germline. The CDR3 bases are TGTGCCAGCATCTCTACCCTGGGGGGGAACGGCTACACCTTC. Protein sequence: CASISTLGGNGYTF. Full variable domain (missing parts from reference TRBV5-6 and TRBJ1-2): DAGVTQSPTHLIKTRGQQVTLRCSPKSGHDTVSWYQQALGQGPQFIFQYYEEEERQRGNFPDRFSGHQFPNYSSELNVNALLLGDSALYLCASISTLGGNGYTFGSGTRLTVV.

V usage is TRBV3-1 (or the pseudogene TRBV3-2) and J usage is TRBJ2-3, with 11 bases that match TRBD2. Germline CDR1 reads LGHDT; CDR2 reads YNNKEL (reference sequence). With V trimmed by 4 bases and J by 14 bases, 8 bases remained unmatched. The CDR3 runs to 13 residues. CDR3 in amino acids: CASSLNLAGGPYF. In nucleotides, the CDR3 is TGTGCCAGCAGCCTAAACTTAGCGGGAGGGCCGTATTTT.

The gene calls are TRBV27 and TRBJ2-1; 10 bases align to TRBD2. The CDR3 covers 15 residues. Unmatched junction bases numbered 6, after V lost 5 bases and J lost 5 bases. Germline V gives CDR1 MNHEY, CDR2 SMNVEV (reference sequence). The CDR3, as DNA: TGTGCCAGCAGTATGTCTAGCGGGGGCAACAATGAGCAGTTCTTC. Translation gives CASSMSSGGNNEQFF.

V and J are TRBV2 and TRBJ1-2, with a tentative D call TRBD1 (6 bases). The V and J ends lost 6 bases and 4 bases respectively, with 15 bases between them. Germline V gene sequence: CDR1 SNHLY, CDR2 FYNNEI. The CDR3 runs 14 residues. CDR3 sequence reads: CASRVDTGIYGYTF. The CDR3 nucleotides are TGTGCCAGCAGGGTCGATACAGGGATCTATGGCTACACCTTC.